This paragraph reports one TCR beta chain. Each multiple sclerosis control was a treatment-naive patient with relapsing-remitting disease that was either stable or active. Germline CDR1 is PRHDT and CDR2 is FYEKMQ (reference sequence). V was cut by 5 bases and J by 5 bases, with 19 bases left in between. This CDR3 has 16 amino acids. The entry originates in a study of CD8 T cells in Susac syndrome. Reverse transcription of about 0.45 to 1 ug RNA used random hexamers. The immunoSEQ assay covered 54 Vbeta and 13 Jbeta segments for CDR3. TCRdb reprocessed the immunoSEQ multiplex PCR reads with MiXCR, giving one entry per CDR3 protein. The sample lists some 110,000 distinct CDR3 sequences; 85% to 95% were seen once.

The sequence was obtained from a human donor with multiple sclerosis. Material: CD4+ T cells from PBMCs. J is TRBJ2-1 and V is TRBV13, with D possibly TRBD2 on 5 matching bases. CDR3 nucleotide sequence: TGTGCCAGCAGCCCCGGACGGGCGAGGGTCAACAATGAGCAGTTCTTC. This gives the protein CASSPGRARVNNEQFF. Full variable domain (missing parts from reference TRBV13 and TRBJ2-1): AAGVIQSPRHLIKEKRETATLKCYPIPRHDTVYWYQQGPGQDPQFLISFYEKMQSDKGSIPDRFSAQQFSDYHSELNMSSLELGDSALYFCASSPGRARVNNEQFFGPGTRLTVL.